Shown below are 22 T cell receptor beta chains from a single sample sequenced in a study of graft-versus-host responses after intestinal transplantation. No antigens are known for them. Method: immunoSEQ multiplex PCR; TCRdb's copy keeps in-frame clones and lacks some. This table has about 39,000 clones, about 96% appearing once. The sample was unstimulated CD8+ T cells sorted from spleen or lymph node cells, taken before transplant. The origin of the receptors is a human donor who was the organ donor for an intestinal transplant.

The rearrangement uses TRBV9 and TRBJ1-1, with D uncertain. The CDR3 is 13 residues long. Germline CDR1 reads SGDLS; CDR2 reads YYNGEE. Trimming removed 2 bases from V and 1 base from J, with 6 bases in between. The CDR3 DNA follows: TGTGCCAGCAGCGTTTCCGGGAACACTGAAGCTTTCTTT. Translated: CASSVSGNTEAFF. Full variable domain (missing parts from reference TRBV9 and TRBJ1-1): DSGVTQTPKHLITATGQRVTLRCSPRSGDLSVYWYQQSLDQGLQFLIQYYNGEERAKGNILERFSAQQFPDLHSELNLSSLELGDSALYFCASSVSGNTEAFFGQGTRLTVV.

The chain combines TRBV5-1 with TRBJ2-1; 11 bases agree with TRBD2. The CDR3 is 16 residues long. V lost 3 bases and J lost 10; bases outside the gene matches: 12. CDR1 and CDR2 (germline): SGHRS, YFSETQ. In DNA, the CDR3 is TGCGCCAGCAGCTCCGAACTAGCGGGGGAGACGCGGGAGCAGTTCTTC. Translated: CASSSELAGETREQFF.

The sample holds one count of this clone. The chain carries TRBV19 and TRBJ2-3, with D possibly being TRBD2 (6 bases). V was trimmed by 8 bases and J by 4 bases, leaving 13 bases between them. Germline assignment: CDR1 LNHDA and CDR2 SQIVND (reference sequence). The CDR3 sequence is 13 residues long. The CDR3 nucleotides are TGTGCCAGTGGAGGCGGGGTCTCAGATACGCAGTATTTT. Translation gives CASGGGVSDTQYF.

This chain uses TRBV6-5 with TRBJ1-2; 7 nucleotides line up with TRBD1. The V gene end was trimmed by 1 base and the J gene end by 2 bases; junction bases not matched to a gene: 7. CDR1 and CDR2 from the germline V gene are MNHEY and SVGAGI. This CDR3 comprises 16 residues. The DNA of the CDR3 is TGTGCCAGCAGTTACTTTGGAGGGGGCACAAACTATGGCTACACCTTC. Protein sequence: CASSYFGGGTNYGYTF.

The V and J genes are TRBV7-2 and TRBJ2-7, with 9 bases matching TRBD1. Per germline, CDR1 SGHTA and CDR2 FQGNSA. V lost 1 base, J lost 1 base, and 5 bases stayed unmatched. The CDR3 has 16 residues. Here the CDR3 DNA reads TGTGCCAGCAGCTTAGAACCGGGACAGGGATCCTACGAGCAGTACTTC. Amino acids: CASSLEPGQGSYEQYF.

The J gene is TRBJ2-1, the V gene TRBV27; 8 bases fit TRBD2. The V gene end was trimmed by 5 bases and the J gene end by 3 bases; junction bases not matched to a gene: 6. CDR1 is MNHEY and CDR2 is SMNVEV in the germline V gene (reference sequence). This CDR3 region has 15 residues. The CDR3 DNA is TGTGCCAGCAGTCAAGCGGCGGGGGGCTACAATGAGCAGTTCTTC. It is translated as CASSQAAGGYNEQFF.

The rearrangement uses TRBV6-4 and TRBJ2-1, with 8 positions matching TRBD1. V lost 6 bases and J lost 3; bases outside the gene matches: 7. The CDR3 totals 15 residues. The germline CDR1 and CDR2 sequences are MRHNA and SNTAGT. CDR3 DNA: TGTGCCAGCAGCACTACGGACAGGGTCTACAATGAGCAGTTCTTC. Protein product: CASSTTDRVYNEQFF.

The CDR3 region is CASSLEGQADEQYF. CDR3 nucleotide sequence: TGTGCCAGCAGCTTAGAGGGACAGGCTGACGAGCAGTACTTC. The chain couples TRBV7-9 to TRBJ2-7, with TRBD1 identical over 8 bases. The trim removed 1 base at V and 5 bases at J, leaving 4 bases unmatched. The CDR3 consists of 14 residues. From germline, CDR1 is SEHNR and CDR2 FQNEAQ (reference sequence).

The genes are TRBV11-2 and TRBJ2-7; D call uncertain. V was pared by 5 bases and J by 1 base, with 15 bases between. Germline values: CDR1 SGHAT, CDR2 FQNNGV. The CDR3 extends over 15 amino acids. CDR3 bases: TGTGCCAGCAGCCCCCCGGGTTTCCTGTCCTACGAGCAGTACTTC. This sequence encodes CASSPPGFLSYEQYF. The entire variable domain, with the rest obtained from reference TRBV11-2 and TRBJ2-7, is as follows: EAGVAQSPRYKIIEKRQSVAFWCNPISGHATLYWYQQILGQGPKLLIQFQNNGVVDDSQLPKDRFSAERLKGVDSTLKIQPAKLEDSAVYLCASSPPGFLSYEQYFGPGTRLTVT.

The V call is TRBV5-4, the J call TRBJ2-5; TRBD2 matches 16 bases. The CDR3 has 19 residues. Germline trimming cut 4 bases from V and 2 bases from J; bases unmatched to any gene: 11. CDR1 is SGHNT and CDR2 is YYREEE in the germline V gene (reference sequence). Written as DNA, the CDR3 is TGTGCCAGCAGCCCCCCTCCGGGACTAGCGGGGGGGCTACAAGAGACCCAGTACTTC. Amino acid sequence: CASSPPPGLAGGLQETQYF.

The CDR3 sequence is CASSQWTGAAYEQYF. In DNA, the CDR3 is TGCGCCAGCAGCCAATGGACAGGGGCTGCCTACGAGCAGTACTTC. This sequence joins TRBV4-1 and TRBJ2-7, with 9 bases matching TRBD1. Germline values: CDR1 MGHRA, CDR2 YSYEKL. J gave up 2 bases and V 2 bases, and 4 bases lay outside the gene matches. The CDR3 is 15 amino acids.

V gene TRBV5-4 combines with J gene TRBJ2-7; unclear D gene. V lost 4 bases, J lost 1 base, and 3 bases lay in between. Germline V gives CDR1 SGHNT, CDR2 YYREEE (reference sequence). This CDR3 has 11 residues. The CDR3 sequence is CASSNSYEQYF. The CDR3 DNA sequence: TGTGCCAGCAGCAATTCCTACGAGCAGTACTTC.

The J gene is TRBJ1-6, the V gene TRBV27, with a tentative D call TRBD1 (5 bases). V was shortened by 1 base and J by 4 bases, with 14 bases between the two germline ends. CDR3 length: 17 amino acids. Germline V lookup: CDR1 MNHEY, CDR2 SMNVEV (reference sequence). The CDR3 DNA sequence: TGTGCCAGCAGTTTATACGCCCAGGGCTTGTATAATTCACCCCTCCACTTT. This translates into CASSLYAQGLYNSPLHF.

The CDR3 spells CASSWASNSNQPQHF. In nucleotides, the CDR3 is TGTGCCAGCAGTTGGGCCTCGAATAGCAATCAGCCCCAGCATTTT. This sequence joins TRBV6-1 and TRBJ1-5, with D unresolved. This CDR3 has 15 amino acids. Germline values: CDR1 MNHNS, CDR2 SASEGT. V shed 5 bases and J shed 0 bases, with 11 bases lying between them.

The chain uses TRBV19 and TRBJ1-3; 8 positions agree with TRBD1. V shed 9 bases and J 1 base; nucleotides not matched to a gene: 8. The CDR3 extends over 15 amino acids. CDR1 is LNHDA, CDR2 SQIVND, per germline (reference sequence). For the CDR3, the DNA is TGTGCCAGCTCTCCCCGGGACAGGTCTGGAAACACCATATATTTT. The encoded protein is CASSPRDRSGNTIYF.

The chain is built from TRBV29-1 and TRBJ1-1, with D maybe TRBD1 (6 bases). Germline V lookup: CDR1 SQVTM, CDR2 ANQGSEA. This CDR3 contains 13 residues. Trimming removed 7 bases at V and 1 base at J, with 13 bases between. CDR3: CSGEGGSNTEAFF. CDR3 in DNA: TGCAGCGGGGAGGGGGGATCGAACACTGAAGCTTTCTTT.

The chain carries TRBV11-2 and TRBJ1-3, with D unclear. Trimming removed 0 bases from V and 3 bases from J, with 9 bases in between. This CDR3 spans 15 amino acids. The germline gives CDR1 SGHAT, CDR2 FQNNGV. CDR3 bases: TGTGCCAGCAGCTTAGAGGGCGGGGATGGAAACACCATATATTTT. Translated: CASSLEGGDGNTIYF.

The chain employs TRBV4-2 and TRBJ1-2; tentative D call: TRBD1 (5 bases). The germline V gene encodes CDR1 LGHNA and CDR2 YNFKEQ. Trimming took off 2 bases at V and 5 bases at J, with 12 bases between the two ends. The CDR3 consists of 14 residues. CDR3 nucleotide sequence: TGTGCCAGCAGCCAACAGGGACCCTTATATGGCTACACCTTC. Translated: CASSQQGPLYGYTF.

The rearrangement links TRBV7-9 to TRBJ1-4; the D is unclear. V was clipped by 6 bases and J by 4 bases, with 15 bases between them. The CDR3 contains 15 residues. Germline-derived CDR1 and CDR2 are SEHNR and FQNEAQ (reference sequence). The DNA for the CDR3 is TGTGCCAGCAGTTCGTCGTGGAGTGATAATGAAAAACTGTTTTTT. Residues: CASSSSWSDNEKLFF.

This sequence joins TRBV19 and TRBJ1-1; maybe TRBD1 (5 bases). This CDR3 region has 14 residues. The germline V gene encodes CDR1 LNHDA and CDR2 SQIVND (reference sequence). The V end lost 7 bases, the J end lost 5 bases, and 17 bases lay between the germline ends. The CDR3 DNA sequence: TGTGCCAGTACCCACGGGACTGGAGGGACTGAAGCTTTCTTT. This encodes CASTHGTGGTEAFF. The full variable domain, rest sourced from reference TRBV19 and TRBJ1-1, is DGGITQSPKYLFRKEGQNVTLSCEQNLNHDAMYWYRQDPGQGLRLIYYSQIVNDFQKGDIAEGYSVSREKKESFPLTVTSAQKNPTAFYLCASTHGTGGTEAFFGQGTRLTVV.

CDR3 bases: TGTGCCAGCAGTTACTCGGGCGAGCAGTACTTC. It is translated as CASSYSGEQYF. J is TRBJ2-7 and V is TRBV6-5; D gene ambiguous. V was cut by 0 bases and J by 6 bases, with 3 bases left in between. This CDR3 is 11 amino acids long. Germline V gene lookup returns CDR1 MNHEY and CDR2 SVGAGI.

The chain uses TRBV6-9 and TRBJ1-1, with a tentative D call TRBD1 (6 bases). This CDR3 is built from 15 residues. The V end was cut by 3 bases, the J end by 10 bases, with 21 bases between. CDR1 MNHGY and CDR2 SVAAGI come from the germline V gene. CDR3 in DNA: TGTGCCAGCAGTTACCACAGGGACCCGACCGGTGGAGCTTTCTTT. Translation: CASSYHRDPTGGAFF.